These T cell receptor beta chains were read from a single sample in a study of blood T cell repertoires in COVID-19. The repertoire was sequenced with immunoSEQ multiplex PCR; TCRdb's copy has only in-frame clones and lacks some. The data show approximately 220,000 clones, with approximately 80% seen just once and 7.4% held by the top ten. Sequenced: PBMCs or T cells enriched from blood (not recorded which). The receptors were sampled from a woman aged 40 to 50 with acute COVID-19. The CDR3 runs from the conserved cysteine through the conserved F or W. D genes are given only for firm matches. Rows give clone size only sometimes, using once, few, many, or a class for an expanded clone.

.	.	TRBV3-1/TRBV3-2	TRBJ2-2	CASSRRSGLSGFTGELFF	TGTGCCAGCAGCCGTCGATCCGGACTGAGCGGGTTTACCGGGGAGCTGTTTTTT
.	.	TRBV5-1	TRBJ1-3	CASSLAPGSGNTIYF	TGCGCCAGCAGCTTGGCCCCGGGGTCTGGAAACACCATATATTTT
TRBD1	few	TRBV5-6	TRBJ1-1	CASSLTGTGESEAFF	TGTGCCAGCAGCTTGACCGGGACAGGGGAAAGTGAAGCTTTCTTT
.	.	TRBV10-3	TRBJ1-2	CAISDGGANYGYTF	TGTGCCATCAGTGACGGCGGAGCTAACTATGGCTACACCTTC
.	once	TRBV4-1	TRBJ2-5	CASSQSLAGPLGTQYF	TGCGCCAGCAGCCAATCCTTGGCGGGCCCTTTAGGGACCCAGTACTTC
TRBD2	.	TRBV7-2	TRBJ2-7	CASSLGLAGEAYEQYF	TGTGCCAGCAGCTTAGGGTTAGCGGGGGAGGCTTACGAGCAGTACTTC
.	.	TRBV28	TRBJ1-1	CASSLRQMNTEAFF	TGTGCCAGCAGTTTGCGACAGATGAACACTGAAGCTTTCTTT
.	few	TRBV6-2/TRBV6-3	TRBJ1-5	CASSLISNQPQHF	TGTGCCAGCAGCCTAATAAGCAATCAGCCCCAGCATTTT
.	.	TRBV7-8	TRBJ1-4	CASSSHRARGEKLFF	TGTGCCAGCAGCTCCCACAGGGCGAGAGGTGAAAAACTGTTTTTT
TRBD1	once	TRBV19	TRBJ1-4	CASSITGVEKLFF	TGTGCCAGTAGTATAACAGGGGTGGAAAAACTGTTTTTT
.	few	TRBV13	TRBJ1-6	CASSLQGGNSPLHF	TGTGCCAGCAGCTTACAGGGAGGGAATTCACCCCTCCACTTT
.	.	TRBV7-2	TRBJ2-3	CASSSVRNTDTQYF	TGTGCCAGCAGCTCCGTGAGGAACACAGATACGCAGTATTTT
.	.	TRBV12-3/TRBV12-4	TRBJ1-1	CASSLKGGTEAFF	TGTGCCAGCAGTTTAAAAGGGGGCACTGAAGCTTTCTTT
TRBD2	many	TRBV7-9	TRBJ2-3	CASSPRTSGSTDTQYF	TGTGCCAGCAGCCCTCGGACTAGCGGGAGCACAGATACGCAGTATTTT